This record concerns one T cell receptor beta chain sequence. Its antigen is as yet unknown. The sample is drawn from a study of T-cell reconstitution after alpha-beta-depleted transplantation in children. Study findings and constraints: There were reportedly several hundred expanded graft clones from which alpha-beta T cells came about two months after transplant. By one year post-transplant, T-cell counts and diversity largely arose from T cells that were newly produced. Diversity of TCRbeta at day 60 was high in some patients, arising from surviving recipient T cells and thymic progenitors.

Preparation of the TCRbeta library was carried out with unique molecular identifiers. One entry per CDR3 protein results from TCRdb running MiXCR on the PCR reads. Seen here are about 250,000 distinct CDR3 sequences, 20% to 30% observed once, and the top ten hold 4.8%. From germline, CDR1 is SGHDT and CDR2 YYEEEE. The CDR3 has 19 residues. Trimming removed 2 bases at V and 5 bases at J, with 25 bases between. This rearrangement joins TRBV5-6 to TRBJ2-2; D uncertain. The starting material was PBMCs, mostly from graft donor cells, obtained 360 days after TCRalphabeta/CD19-depleted stem cell transplant. The TCR sequence derives from a female patient between 2 and 15 years old who had a stem cell transplant for congenital amegakaryocytic thrombocytopenia, so the T cells may come from the graft donor. CDR3 sequence reads: CASSFSRVGSSRWTGELFF. CDR3 nucleotides: TGTGCCAGCAGCTTTAGTCGCGTCGGTTCAAGTCGATGGACCGGGGAGCTGTTTTTT. Combining the CDR3 with reference TRBV5-6 and TRBJ2-2 gives the whole variable domain DAGVTQSPTHLIKTRGQQVTLRCSPKSGHDTVSWYQQALGQGPQFIFQYYEEEERQRGNFPDRFSGHQFPNYSSELNVNALLLGDSALYLCASSFSRVGSSRWTGELFFGEGSRLTVL.